The 20 T cell receptor beta chains below come from one sample, sequenced in a study of glioma-infiltrating T cells. TCR alpha and beta CDR3 regions were amplified from RNA using iRepertoire nested multiplex PCR. TCRdb reprocessed the multiplex PCR reads with MiXCR, giving one entry per CDR3 protein. In the table there are about 89,000 distinct CDR3 sequences, around 23% of which are singletons. Sequenced input: glioma tissue, nonneoplastic brain tissue, or PBMCs (not recorded which). Receptors were obtained from a human donor with low-grade glioma or glioblastoma, undergoing nonglioma brain surgery, or in good health (not recorded which).

The gene calls are TRBV7-9 and TRBJ1-3, with a possible D match to TRBD1 (6 bases). The CDR3 is made up of 17 amino acids. Germline V gene data show CDR1 as SEHNR and CDR2 as FQNEAQ (reference sequence). Trimming shortened V by 1 base and J by 1 base, and 14 bases separated the two germline ends. The CDR3 DNA reads TGTGCCAGCAGCTTAGATCCAGGGGCCTTATCTGGAAACACCATATATTTT. Translating gives CASSLDPGALSGNTIYF.

There are many counts of this clonotype. V usage is TRBV27 and J usage is TRBJ2-1, with D perhaps matching TRBD2 (5 bases). V was trimmed by 6 bases and J by 11 bases, leaving 20 bases between them. CDR3 length: 14 residues. Germline V gene sequence: CDR1 MNHEY, CDR2 SMNVEV (reference sequence). This CDR3 is CASRPPLKSGQQFF. The CDR3 DNA reads TGTGCCAGCAGGCCCCCCCTAAAGAGCGGCCAGCAGTTCTTC.

J is TRBJ1-1 and V is TRBV5-1; the match to TRBD1 covers 8 bases. Per the germline V gene, CDR1 is SGHRS and CDR2 is YFSETQ. V lost 5 bases and J lost 2; bases outside the gene matches: 5. This CDR3 has 14 amino acids. The CDR3, as DNA: TGCGCCAGCAGAACAGGGGGGTTTAACACTGAAGCTTTCTTT. This translates into CASRTGGFNTEAFF.

The sample holds many counts of this clonotype. This sequence joins TRBV2 and TRBJ1-1; TRBD1 agrees at 7 bases. The V gene end was trimmed by 8 bases and the J gene end by 1 base; junction bases not matched to a gene: 7. CDR3 length: 14 amino acids. From germline, CDR1 is SNHLY and CDR2 FYNNEI. The CDR3 sequence: CASRWTGPNTEAFF. CDR3 bases: TGTGCCAGCCGCTGGACAGGACCGAACACTGAAGCTTTCTTT.

This clonotype was seen repeatedly, ten times or more. The V call is TRBV6-6, the J call TRBJ2-1, with no clear D. V was pared by 5 bases and J by 9 bases, with 11 bases between. CDR1 and CDR2 from the germline V gene are MNHNY and SVGAGI (reference sequence). The CDR3 has 12 amino acids. The CDR3 loop is CASSNRVTEQFF. The CDR3 DNA reads as TGTGCCAGCAGTAACAGAGTAACTGAGCAGTTCTTC.

The table lists this clonotype with many counts. The chain has TRBV29-1 and TRBJ2-7; 13 bases match TRBD2. The CDR3 spans 14 residues. Trimming removed 4 bases from V and 6 bases from J; junction bases left unmatched: 6. The germline V gene encodes CDR1 SQVTM and CDR2 ANQGSEA. The CDR3 is CSVVRTSGSSEQYF. DNA of the CDR3: TGCAGCGTTGTAAGGACTAGCGGGAGTAGCGAGCAGTACTTC.

This clonotype was detected many times. The chain joins TRBV28 to TRBJ2-5; D might be TRBD1 (6 bases). The V end lost 5 bases, the J end lost 3 bases, and 19 bases lay between the germline ends. This CDR3 spans 16 amino acids. The germline CDR1 and CDR2 sequences are MDHEN and SYDVKM. The CDR3 loop is CASSTRGRGIKETQYF. Here the CDR3 DNA reads TGTGCCAGCAGTACCCGTGGCAGGGGAATCAAAGAGACCCAGTACTTC.

V and J are TRBV7-9 and TRBJ1-2; D is perhaps TRBD1 (6 bases). The CDR3 extends over 13 amino acids. V lost 6 bases to trimming and J lost 4 bases, with 12 bases between them. CDR1 and CDR2 (germline): SEHNR, FQNEAQ (reference sequence). The chain's CDR3 is CASRKDSLYGYTF. CDR3 nucleotides: TGTGCCAGCAGAAAGGACAGTCTCTATGGCTACACCTTC.

The table lists this clonotype with many counts. The rearrangement links TRBV6-1 to TRBJ2-2; possibly TRBD1 for D (6 bases). There are 14 residues in the CDR3. Germline assignment: CDR1 MNHNS and CDR2 SASEGT. V was shortened by 6 bases and J by 6 bases, with 14 bases between the two germline ends. The CDR3: CASRGETGSGELFF. CDR3 DNA: TGTGCCAGCAGAGGAGAGACAGGTTCCGGGGAGCTGTTTTTT.

This clonotype was recorded many times. The chain uses TRBV15 and TRBJ1-3, with a tentative D call TRBD1 (5 bases). CDR3 size: 18 residues. The germline gives CDR1 LNHNV, CDR2 YYDKDF (reference sequence). Between the trimmed V and J ends, which lost 1 base and 5 bases, there was a span of 21 bases. The CDR3 sequence is CATSRAPSDIYGRNTIYF. CDR3 nucleotide sequence: TGTGCCACCAGCAGAGCTCCCTCGGACATTTACGGGCGAAACACCATATATTTT.

In its sample, this clonotype was seen a few times. The chain has TRBV3-1 and TRBJ2-5, with 8 positions matching TRBD2. The CDR3 loop spans 16 amino acids. The junction had 9 bases not matched to a gene; V was cut back by 1 base and J by 5 bases. Germline V lookup: CDR1 LGHDT, CDR2 YNNKEL (reference sequence). This CDR3 reads CASSQGIAGRRETQYF. The CDR3, as DNA: TGTGCCAGCAGCCAAGGGATAGCGGGGAGGCGTGAGACCCAGTACTTC.

Concerning this clonotype itself: It may be a read error: a sequence one base away is much more abundant. V and J are TRBV7-2 and TRBJ1-4; TRBD1 might be the D (6 bases). This CDR3 region has 14 residues. V shed 6 bases and J shed 8 bases, with 16 bases lying between them. CDR1 SGHTA and CDR2 FQGNSA come from the germline V gene. This CDR3 is CASREGGAREKLFF. The CDR3 bases are TGTGCCAGCAGGGAGGGGGGGGCGCGGGAAAAACTGTTTTTT.

V is TRBV5-1 and J is TRBJ2-3; maybe TRBD2 (5 bases). This CDR3 has 14 amino acids. The ends were cut back, 4 bases at V and 0 bases at J, with 9 bases in the middle. Germline assignment: CDR1 SGHRS and CDR2 YFSETQ. CDR3 in amino acids: CASSGGRSTDTQYF. The CDR3 bases are TGCGCCAGCAGCGGTGGGAGAAGCACAGATACGCAGTATTTT.

This clonotype was recorded many times. This chain connects TRBV2 to TRBJ2-3; 7 bases are a match to TRBD2. Germline assignment: CDR1 SNHLY and CDR2 FYNNEI. Trimming took 8 bases from V and 6 from J; bases not matched to a gene: 17. The CDR3 is 16 amino acids. CDR3 protein: CASLVGLAEIHDTQYF. The CDR3 region has the DNA TGTGCCAGCCTCGTAGGCCTAGCGGAGATACACGATACGCAGTATTTT.

The chain uses TRBV27 and TRBJ2-3; D perhaps matches TRBD2 (6 bases). The V end was cut by 2 bases, the J end by 1 base, with 13 bases between. This CDR3 comprises 16 residues. Germline lookup yields CDR1 MNHEY and CDR2 SMNVEV (reference sequence). CDR3 protein: CASSLIREVGTDTQYF. The DNA for the CDR3 is TGTGCCAGCAGTTTAATTAGGGAGGTGGGCACAGATACGCAGTATTTT.

The chain uses TRBV29-1 and TRBJ2-3; 9 nucleotides line up with TRBD2. The CDR3 sequence is 13 residues long. Trimming at V came to 6 bases and at J to 2 bases, leaving 3 bases not matched to a gene. Germline CDR1 is SQVTM and CDR2 is ANQGSEA. CDR3 nucleotide sequence: TGCAGCGTATTAGCGGGGGCCACAGATACGCAGTATTTT. It codes for CSVLAGATDTQYF.

This clonotype has at least ten counts. V usage is TRBV2 and J usage is TRBJ2-1; a weak D match, TRBD1 (5 bases). CDR1 and CDR2 from the germline V gene are SNHLY and FYNNEI. Trimming took off 10 bases at V and 9 bases at J, with 19 bases between the two ends. The CDR3 is made up of 13 amino acids. CDR3 coding DNA: TGTGCCACAACCAGGGAACAGATTCGTGAGCAGTTCTTC. This translates into CATTREQIREQFF.

In this sample, this clonotype turned up many times. The chain has TRBV7-2 and TRBJ2-3, with 8 bases that match TRBD2. Germline CDR1 reads SGHTA; CDR2 reads FQGNSA. Germline trimming cut 5 bases from V and 0 bases from J; bases unmatched to any gene: 4. The CDR3 sequence is 15 residues long. The CDR3, as DNA: TGTGCCAGCAGCACTAGCGGACTTAGCACAGATACGCAGTATTTT. Translated, it gives CASSTSGLSTDTQYF.

The chain has TRBV7-2 and TRBJ2-7, with D unresolved. There are 16 residues in the CDR3. V was pared by 2 bases and J by 0 bases, with 14 bases between. Germline V lookup: CDR1 SGHTA, CDR2 FQGNSA. CDR3 nucleotide sequence: TGTGCCAGCAGCTTATGGGCCGGCCCAAGCTCCTACGAGCAGTACTTC. Amino acids: CASSLWAGPSSYEQYF.

The V gene is TRBV7-9, the J gene TRBJ2-7; D is uncertain. In germline, CDR1 is SEHNR, CDR2 FQNEAQ (reference sequence). Trimming removed 8 bases from V and 6 bases from J, with 17 bases in between. The CDR3 consists of 13 residues. For the CDR3, the DNA is TGTGCCAGCCGGTGGGGAAGCCCCAGCGAGCAGTACTTC. It translates to CASRWGSPSEQYF.